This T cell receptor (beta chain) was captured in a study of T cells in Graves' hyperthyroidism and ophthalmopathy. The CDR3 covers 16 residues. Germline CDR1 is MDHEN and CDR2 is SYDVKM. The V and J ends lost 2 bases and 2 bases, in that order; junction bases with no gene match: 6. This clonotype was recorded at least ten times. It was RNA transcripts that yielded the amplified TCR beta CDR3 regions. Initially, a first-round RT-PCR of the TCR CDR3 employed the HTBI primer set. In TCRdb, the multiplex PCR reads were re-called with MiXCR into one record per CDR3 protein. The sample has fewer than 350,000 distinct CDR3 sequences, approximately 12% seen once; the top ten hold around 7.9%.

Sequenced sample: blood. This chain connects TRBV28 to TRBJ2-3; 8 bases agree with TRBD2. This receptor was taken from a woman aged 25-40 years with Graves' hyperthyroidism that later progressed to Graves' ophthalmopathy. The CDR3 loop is CASSLGVGLVTDTQYF. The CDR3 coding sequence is TGTGCCAGCAGTTTAGGGGTGGGACTAGTCACAGATACGCAGTATTTT.